This passage covers 19 T cell receptor beta chains from one sample sequenced in a study of Tregs in tolerant kidney transplant recipients (dated by TCRdb to the late 2010s). The library was generated by the immunoSEQ multiplex PCR assay. TCRdb holds this immuneACCESS table with in-frame rearrangements only. Some clones are missing; in checked studies, unresolved V genes explain under half, and the rest has no known cause. A total of 90,000 or so clones appear in this sample, 93% of them only once. Roughly 1.5% of the sample is held by the ten biggest clonotypes. The transplants used related donors with nonmyeloablative bone marrow transplantation, and mixed chimerism in the human trials was transient. This specimen consisted of CD4+ T cells from blood (PBMCs), obtained 12 months after the transplant. These receptors were obtained from a human patient who received a combined kidney and bone marrow transplant. Because of the transplant, the T cells may be the graft donor's rather than the patient's own.

The genes are TRBV6-1 and TRBJ1-1; the match to TRBD1 covers 7 bases. CDR3 length: 12 residues. Looked up from germline, CDR1 is MNHNS and CDR2 is SASEGT. V gave up 4 bases and J gave up 11 bases; unmatched junction bases: 7. In nucleotides, the CDR3 is TGTGCCAGCAGTGCTAAGACAGGGCTGGCTTTCTTT. It translates to CASSAKTGLAFF.

V usage is TRBV7-2 and J usage is TRBJ2-7; D uncertain. This CDR3 has 11 residues. Germline values: CDR1 SGHTA, CDR2 FQGNSA. Trimming took 5 bases from V and 3 from J, leaving 5 bases between them. The CDR3 protein is CASSLYYEQYF. The CDR3 DNA sequence: TGTGCCAGCAGCCTTTACTACGAGCAGTACTTC.

This chain connects TRBV10-3 to TRBJ1-2, with D tentatively TRBD1 (6 bases). The CDR3 spans 13 residues. The V end lost 8 bases, the J end lost 8 bases, and 18 bases lay between the germline ends. Germline V CDR1 and CDR2: ENHRY, SYGVKD. The CDR3 sequence: CAIRQVSGQGYTF. The CDR3 DNA reads TGTGCCATCCGACAGGTTTCGGGGCAGGGCTACACCTTC.

V and J are TRBV7-3 and TRBJ2-3, with TRBD1 identical over 7 bases. CDR3 size: 14 residues. The J segment lost 0 bases and the V segment lost 5 bases, leaving 2 bases of the junction unmatched. Per germline, CDR1 SGHTA and CDR2 FQGTGA. The CDR3: CASSRQGSTDTQYF. The CDR3 nucleotides are TGTGCCAGCAGCAGACAGGGAAGCACAGATACGCAGTATTTT.

The chain is built from TRBV6-6 and TRBJ1-1; D is undetermined. Trimming shortened V by 8 bases and J by 5 bases, and 15 bases separated the two germline ends. This CDR3 is 13 amino acids long. Germline values: CDR1 MNHNY, CDR2 SVGAGI (reference sequence). This CDR3 reads CASLPLGGTEAFF. The DNA for the CDR3 is TGTGCCAGCCTCCCCCTGGGAGGTACTGAAGCTTTCTTT.

The CDR3 nucleotides are TGTGCCAGCAGCTTAACTAGCGGGGGGACTGAGCAGTACTTC. Amino acids: CASSLTSGGTEQYF. This sequence joins TRBV7-3 and TRBJ2-7; TRBD2 matches at 10 bases. The junction had 3 bases not matched to a gene; V was cut back by 0 bases and J by 7 bases. In germline, CDR1 is SGHTA, CDR2 FQGTGA. The CDR3 loop spans 14 amino acids.

V gene TRBV4-1 combines with J gene TRBJ2-7; 7 nucleotides match TRBD2. Germline V gene lookup returns CDR1 MGHRA and CDR2 YSYEKL. The CDR3 is made up of 14 amino acids. V trimming: 4 bases; J trimming: 1 base; junction bases outside the gene matches: 4. The CDR3 DNA reads TGCGCCAGCAGCCTCCTAGCGGTATCCTACGAGCAGTACTTC. Translation: CASSLLAVSYEQYF.

The rearrangement uses TRBV11-2 and TRBJ2-5, with 12 bases lining up with TRBD2. V was clipped by 1 base and J by 4 bases; unmatched bases: 4. Germline V gene lookup returns CDR1 SGHAT and CDR2 FQNNGV. This CDR3 has 16 residues. CDR3 sequence (DNA): TGTGCCAGCAGCTTAGGGGTGACTAGCGGGAGAGAGACCCAGTACTTC. This translates into CASSLGVTSGRETQYF.

V and J are TRBV5-1 and TRBJ2-3; D is possibly TRBD2 (5 bases). Germline CDR1 SGHRS, CDR2 YFSETQ. Trimming pared 4 bases from V and 4 bases from J, leaving 13 bases between. The CDR3 totals 14 residues. The CDR3 protein is CASSIPLSADTQYF. The CDR3 DNA reads as TGCGCCAGCAGCATCCCGCTTAGCGCAGATACGCAGTATTTT.

The chain has TRBV11-3 and TRBJ2-3; 12 bases line up with TRBD2. The V gene end was trimmed by 5 bases and the J gene end by 7 bases; junction bases not matched to a gene: 4. This CDR3 has 14 amino acids. CDR1 and CDR2 from the germline V gene are SGHNT and YENEEA. CDR3 sequence (DNA): TGTGCCAGCAGCCTGACTAGCGGGAGTAATACGCAGTATTTT. Its protein product is CASSLTSGSNTQYF.

The V call is TRBV11-3, the J call TRBJ1-1; 7 bases fit TRBD1. CDR3 size: 14 residues. Germline loops: CDR1 SGHNT, CDR2 YENEEA. The V gene end was trimmed by 4 bases and the J gene end by 1 base; junction bases not matched to a gene: 3. The CDR3: CASSWGQKNTEAFF. CDR3 bases: TGTGCCAGCAGCTGGGGACAGAAGAACACTGAAGCTTTCTTT.

The rearrangement links TRBV28 to TRBJ1-6; 8 nucleotides agree with TRBD1. The germline CDR1 and CDR2 sequences are MDHEN and SYDVKM. V dropped 0 bases and J dropped 7; count of bases not matched to a gene: 8. The CDR3 is 17 residues long. The CDR3 spells CASSLWPGGIQNSPLHF. The CDR3 bases are TGTGCCAGCAGTTTATGGCCAGGGGGCATCCAAAATTCACCCCTCCACTTT.

The chain has TRBV7-9 and TRBJ2-7; 10 nucleotides agree with TRBD2. Per the germline V gene, CDR1 is SEHNR and CDR2 is FQNEAQ (reference sequence). Losses at the gene ends were 1 base for V and 6 bases for J; bases not matched to a gene: 6. The CDR3 has 15 residues. This CDR3 is CASSLVSSGSSEQYF. CDR3 in DNA: TGTGCCAGCAGCTTAGTTTCTAGCGGGAGTAGCGAGCAGTACTTC.

This chain connects TRBV30 to TRBJ1-5; D is unclear. V lost 0 bases and J lost 9, with 12 bases in between. In germline, CDR1 is GTSNPN, CDR2 SVGIG (reference sequence). This CDR3 spans 13 amino acids. The CDR3 protein is CAWSVGGNRPQHF. The CDR3 DNA sequence: TGTGCCTGGAGTGTTGGCGGGAATAGGCCCCAGCATTTT. Filled out from reference TRBV30 and TRBJ1-5, the complete variable domain reads SQTIHQWPATLVQPVGSPLSLECTVEGTSNPNLYWYRQAAGRGLQLLFYSVGIGQISSEVPQNLSASRPQDRQFILSSKKLLLSDSGFYLCAWSVGGNRPQHFGDGTRLSIL.

This clone was seen more than once but under ten times. The CDR3 region is CASSAIQGANEKLFF. CDR3 DNA sequence: TGTGCCAGCAGTGCCATACAAGGGGCTAATGAAAAACTGTTTTTT. The chain has TRBV2 and TRBJ1-4; tentative D call: TRBD1 (5 bases). Germline loops: CDR1 SNHLY, CDR2 FYNNEI. This CDR3 spans 15 amino acids. Deletions cut 4 bases from V and 3 bases from J, with 12 bases between.

J is TRBJ1-5 and V is TRBV6-5; D ambiguous. Trimming removed 6 bases at V and 0 bases at J, with 9 bases between. CDR3 length: 14 residues. The V gene's germline CDR1 is MNHEY and CDR2 SVGAGI. Here the CDR3 DNA reads TGTGCCAGCAGCCAGGCGGGTAGCAATCAGCCCCAGCATTTT. Its translation: CASSQAGSNQPQHF.

V is TRBV7-2 and J is TRBJ2-6; D is possibly TRBD1 (6 bases). CDR1 is SGHTA and CDR2 is FQGNSA in the germline V gene. The V end was cut by 5 bases, the J end by 1 base, with 9 bases between. The CDR3 consists of 15 residues. CDR3 in amino acids: CASSRQVSGANVLTF. CDR3 DNA: TGTGCCAGCAGCCGACAGGTATCTGGGGCCAACGTCCTGACTTTC.

This chain links TRBV6-5 with TRBJ1-1; tentatively, D is TRBD1 (5 bases). Trimming removed 2 bases at V and 10 bases at J, with 17 bases between. The CDR3 consists of 14 residues. Germline V CDR1 and CDR2: MNHEY, SVGAGI. The CDR3 spells CASSYPGAQAGAFF. CDR3 nucleotide sequence: TGTGCCAGCAGTTACCCTGGGGCCCAAGCGGGAGCTTTCTTT.

V usage is TRBV20-1 and J usage is TRBJ2-1, with unresolved D. The germline V and J ends were trimmed by 6 bases and 5 bases, with 8 bases remaining between them. The CDR3 covers 11 residues. In germline, CDR1 is DFQATT, CDR2 SNEGSKA (reference sequence). CDR3 DNA: TGCAGTGCAAAACTCAACAATGAGCAGTTCTTC. Amino acids: CSAKLNNEQFF.